These T cell receptor beta chains were read from a single sample in a study of T-cell memory formation after mild COVID-19. Each CDR3 protein gets one entry after TCRdb re-called the 5' RACE reads with MiXCR. This sample yields approximately 260,000 distinct CDR3 sequences, of which around 15% are seen a single time; approximately 23% belongs to the top ten. The sequenced sample was PBMCs or a T cell subset sorted from them (not recorded which). Source of these receptors: a man aged 18 to 29 who had mild COVID-19 (a few samples of this study predate the infection). Cell type and time point are not known. The CDR3 runs from the conserved cysteine through the conserved F or W. The order of the fields is clone size, D gene, V gene, J gene, CDR3 protein, CDR3 DNA. The D gene is left open where the match is weak. Clone size, where shown, is once, few, many, or a class for clones that have expanded.

>-|-|TRBV7-9|TRBJ1-1
CASDRNTEAFF
TGTGCCAGTGACAGGAACACTGAAGCTTTCTTT
>few|-|TRBV12-3/TRBV12-4|TRBJ1-5
CASSPQRGRNQPQHF
TGTGCCAGCAGTCCTCAACGCGGGCGCAATCAGCCCCAGCATTTT
>few|-|TRBV5-5|TRBJ1-1
CASSQDVGGAFF
TGTGCCAGCAGCCAAGATGTAGGAGGGGCTTTCTTT
>few|TRBD1|TRBV7-2|TRBJ2-5
CASSFTSGTEKETQYF
TGTGCCAGCAGCTTTACATCCGGGACAGAGAAAGAGACCCAGTACTTC
>few|TRBD2|TRBV15|TRBJ2-7
CATSREAGTPYEQYF
TGTGCCACCAGCAGAGAAGCGGGGACCCCCTACGAGCAGTACTTC
>many|TRBD1|TRBV20-1|TRBJ1-1
CSARDPGTGPNTEAFF
TGCAGTGCTAGAGATCCGGGGACAGGGCCTAACACTGAAGCTTTCTTT
>many|-|TRBV5-4|TRBJ2-3
CASKSSTDTQYF
TGTGCCAGCAAATCTTCCACAGATACGCAGTATTTT
>-|-|TRBV12-3/TRBV12-4|TRBJ2-2
CASTLGRTNTGELFF
TGTGCCAGCACCTTGGGAAGGACGAACACCGGGGAGCTGTTTTTT
>few|-|TRBV7-2|TRBJ1-2
CASSPRASASYGYTF
TGTGCCAGCAGTCCCCGGGCGAGTGCATCCTATGGCTACACCTTC
>many|-|TRBV28|TRBJ2-7
CASSLGAAGIDEQYF
TGTGCCAGCAGTCTTGGGGCGGCAGGGATCGACGAGCAGTACTTC
>few|-|TRBV10-3|TRBJ1-5
CAISEQTRNQPQHF
TGTGCCATCAGTGAACAAACAAGGAATCAGCCCCAGCATTTT
>few|-|TRBV12-3/TRBV12-4|TRBJ1-2
CASSPPGTSGYTF
TGTGCCAGCAGTCCACCAGGGACCTCAGGCTACACCTTC
>once|TRBD1|TRBV5-6|TRBJ1-4
CASSLFGRGTNEKLFF
TGTGCCAGCAGCTTGTTCGGCAGGGGGACGAATGAAAAACTGTTTTTT
>-|-|TRBV4-1|TRBJ1-5
CASRPTGTGQPQHF
TGCGCCAGCAGACCTACAGGGACCGGTCAGCCCCAGCATTTT
>few|-|TRBV14|TRBJ2-5
CASSHRWGEETQYF
TGTGCCAGCAGCCACCGATGGGGAGAAGAGACCCAGTACTTC
>many|-|TRBV7-2|TRBJ2-3
CASSLADTQYF
TGTGCCAGCAGCTTAGCAGATACGCAGTATTTT
>-|-|TRBV10-3|TRBJ2-3
CAISRADTQYF
TGTGCCATCAGTCGTGCAGATACGCAGTATTTT
>-|TRBD2|TRBV6-5|TRBJ2-3
CASFPSTSYTDTQYF
TGTGCCAGTTTTCCCTCGACTAGCTACACAGATACGCAGTATTTT
>-|TRBD1|TRBV7-2|TRBJ1-5
CASSVQGDQPQHF
TGTGCCAGCAGCGTCCAGGGGGATCAGCCCCAGCATTTT
>few|-|TRBV11-2|TRBJ1-2
CASRSPGTSKTGYTF
TGTGCCAGCAGATCCCCAGGGACTAGTAAGACGGGCTACACCTTC
>few|TRBD2|TRBV7-6|TRBJ2-3
CASSTVAGTDTQYF
TGTGCCAGCAGCACCGTAGCGGGGACAGATACGCAGTATTTT
>many|TRBD2|TRBV4-1|TRBJ2-4
CASSQLPGGTSKNIQYF
TGCGCCAGCAGCCAACTACCCGGGGGGACGTCCAAAAACATTCAGTACTTC
>many|-|TRBV25-1|TRBJ1-6
CASSEKDSYNSPLHF
TGTGCCAGCAGTGAAAAGGATTCCTATAATTCACCCCTCCACTTT
>few|-|TRBV7-3|TRBJ2-1
CASSPTGYRSSYNEQFF
TGTGCCAGCAGCCCTACGGGCTACAGGAGCTCCTACAATGAGCAGTTCTTC
>-|TRBD1|TRBV7-9|TRBJ1-5
CASSSDREGQPQHF
TGTGCCAGCAGCTCAGACAGGGAGGGCCAGCCCCAGCATTTT
>few|TRBD2|TRBV29-1|TRBJ2-4
CSVGLRGGSIAKNIQYF
TGCAGCGTTGGCCTTCGCGGGGGGTCCATAGCCAAAAACATTCAGTACTTC
>-|-|TRBV6-5|TRBJ2-1
CASSSPRVGSYNEQFF
TGTGCCAGCAGTTCCCCGCGGGTCGGCTCCTACAATGAGCAGTTCTTC
>few|TRBD2|TRBV4-3|TRBJ2-3
CASSQEGGTMKSAQYF
TGCGCCAGCAGCCAAGAGGGGGGGACTATGAAGTCAGCGCAGTATTTT
>few|TRBD2|TRBV4-2|TRBJ2-3
CASSLLGGGAQYF
TGTGCCAGCAGCTTACTAGGCGGGGGGGCGCAGTATTTT
>many|-|TRBV3-1|TRBJ2-2
CASSQDLRGANTGELFF
TGTGCCAGCAGCCAAGACCTCAGGGGCGCGAACACCGGGGAGCTGTTTTTT
>few|-|TRBV4-1|TRBJ1-5
CASSPEPRGRGNQPQHF
TGCGCCAGCAGCCCGGAACCCAGGGGTAGGGGCAATCAGCCCCAGCATTTT
>-|-|TRBV12-5|TRBJ1-2
CASGLEDRRYTF
TGTGCTAGTGGTTTGGAAGACAGGAGGTACACCTTC
>-|-|TRBV4-3|TRBJ1-5
CASSQGVISNQPQHF
TGCGCCAGCAGCCAAGGGGTAATTAGCAATCAGCCCCAGCATTTT
>-|-|TRBV7-2|TRBJ2-3
CASSLVSSVFTDTQYF
TGTGCCAGCAGCTTAGTCTCTAGCGTCTTCACAGATACGCAGTATTTT
>-|TRBD2|TRBV4-1|TRBJ2-1
CASSHPTGGNEQFF
TGCGCCAGCAGCCATCCGACGGGAGGGAATGAGCAGTTCTTC
>-|-|TRBV7-3|TRBJ2-3
CASRGTLVDTQYF
TGTGCCAGCAGAGGCACACTAGTAGATACGCAGTATTTT
>few|-|TRBV11-2|TRBJ2-4
CASSPDQNIQYF
TGTGCCAGCAGCCCCGACCAGAACATTCAGTACTTC
>few|-|TRBV29-1|TRBJ1-2
CSVATQLYGYTF
TGCAGCGTTGCTACGCAACTCTATGGCTACACCTTC
>few|-|TRBV4-2|TRBJ2-3
CASSQALQGRDTQYF
TGTGCCAGCAGCCAAGCCCTCCAGGGTCGGGATACGCAGTATTTT
>few|-|TRBV10-3|TRBJ1-1
CAISAGRAEAFF
TGTGCCATCAGTGCAGGGAGGGCTGAAGCTTTCTTT
>few|TRBD1|TRBV9|TRBJ2-2
CASGGQGWNTGELFF
TGTGCCAGCGGAGGACAGGGATGGAACACCGGGGAGCTGTTTTTT
>-|-|TRBV6-2/TRBV6-3|TRBJ1-1
CASSYGGGEAFF
TGTGCCAGCAGTTACGGAGGGGGTGAAGCTTTCTTT
>-|-|TRBV5-1|TRBJ2-5
CASSLNTGQETQYF
TGCGCCAGCAGCTTAAACACCGGCCAAGAGACCCAGTACTTC
>-|TRBD2|TRBV28|TRBJ2-5
CASSSPGLAEETQYF
TGTGCCAGCAGTTCGCCGGGACTAGCGGAAGAGACCCAGTACTTC
>-|-|TRBV12-3/TRBV12-4|TRBJ2-3
CASTPGAVSTDTQYF
TGTGCCTCTACCCCGGGGGCGGTTAGCACAGATACGCAGTATTTT
>-|-|TRBV14|TRBJ2-7
CASSHHSEQYF
TGTGCCAGCAGCCATCACAGCGAGCAGTACTTC
>-|-|TRBV9|TRBJ2-2
CASSVATPGVTNTGELFF
TGTGCCAGCAGCGTAGCTACGCCTGGGGTAACGAACACCGGGGAGCTGTTTTTT
>many|-|TRBV29-1|TRBJ2-7
CSANRGPYEQYF
TGCAGCGCCAACCGGGGGCCCTACGAGCAGTACTTC
>-|-|TRBV7-9|TRBJ2-5
CASSRVVVGGETQYF
TGTGCCAGCAGTAGAGTCGTGGTAGGGGGAGAGACCCAGTACTTC